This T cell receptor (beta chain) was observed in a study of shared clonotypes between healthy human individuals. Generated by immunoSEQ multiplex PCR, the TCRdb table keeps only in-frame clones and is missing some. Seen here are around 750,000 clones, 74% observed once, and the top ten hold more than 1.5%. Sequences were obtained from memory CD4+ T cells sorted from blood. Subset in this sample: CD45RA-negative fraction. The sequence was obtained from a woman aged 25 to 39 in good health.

For the CDR3, the DNA is TGTGCCAGTAGTACTAAGACTAGCGCGACAGATACGCAGTATTTT. This encodes CASSTKTSATDTQYF. The chain recombines TRBV19 with TRBJ2-3; 8 bases line up with TRBD2. CDR1 is LNHDA, CDR2 SQIVND, per germline (reference sequence). The V and J ends lost 4 bases and 3 bases, in that order; junction bases with no gene match: 6. This CDR3 contains 15 residues. Together with reference TRBV19 and TRBJ2-3, the CDR3 gives the full variable domain: DGGITQSPKYLFRKEGQNVTLSCEQNLNHDAMYWYRQDPGQGLRLIYYSQIVNDFQKGDIAEGYSVSREKKESFPLTVTSAQKNPTAFYLCASSTKTSATDTQYFGPGTRLTVL.